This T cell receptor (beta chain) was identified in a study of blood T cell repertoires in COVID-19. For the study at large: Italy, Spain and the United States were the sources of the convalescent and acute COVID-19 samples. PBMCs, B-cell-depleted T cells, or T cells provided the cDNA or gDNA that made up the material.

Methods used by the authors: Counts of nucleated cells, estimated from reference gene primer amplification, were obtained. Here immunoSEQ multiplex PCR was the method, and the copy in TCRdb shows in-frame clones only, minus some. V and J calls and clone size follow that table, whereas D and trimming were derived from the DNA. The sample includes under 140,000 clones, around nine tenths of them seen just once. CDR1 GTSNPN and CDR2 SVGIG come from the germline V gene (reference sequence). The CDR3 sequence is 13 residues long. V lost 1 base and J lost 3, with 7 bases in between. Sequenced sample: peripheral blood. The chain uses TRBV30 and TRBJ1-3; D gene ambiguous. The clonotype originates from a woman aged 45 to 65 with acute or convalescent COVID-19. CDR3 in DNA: TGTGCCTGGAGTGGTAGTTTTGGAAACACCATATATTTT. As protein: CAWSGSFGNTIYF.